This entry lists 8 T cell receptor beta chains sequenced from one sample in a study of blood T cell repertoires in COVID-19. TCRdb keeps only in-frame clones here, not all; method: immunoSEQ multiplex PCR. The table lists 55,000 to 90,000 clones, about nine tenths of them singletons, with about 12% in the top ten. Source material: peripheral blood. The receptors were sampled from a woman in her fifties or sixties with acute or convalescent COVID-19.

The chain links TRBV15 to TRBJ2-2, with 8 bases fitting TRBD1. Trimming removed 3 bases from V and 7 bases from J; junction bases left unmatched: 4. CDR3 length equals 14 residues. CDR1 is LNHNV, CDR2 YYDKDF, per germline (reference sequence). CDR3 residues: CATSRDRAVGELFF. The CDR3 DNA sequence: TGTGCCACCAGCAGGGACAGGGCGGTCGGGGAGCTGTTTTTT.

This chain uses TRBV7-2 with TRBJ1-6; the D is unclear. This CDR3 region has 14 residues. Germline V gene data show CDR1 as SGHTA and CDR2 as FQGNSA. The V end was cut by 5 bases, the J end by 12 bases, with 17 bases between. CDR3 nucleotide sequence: TGTGCCAGCAGCCTTCCCGGGTCCGCGGAACCCCTCCACTTT. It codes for CASSLPGSAEPLHF. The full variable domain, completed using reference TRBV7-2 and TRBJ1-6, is GAGVSQSPSNKVTEKGKDVELRCDPISGHTALYWYRQSLGQGLEFLIYFQGNSAPDKSGLPSDRFSAERTGGSVSTLTIQRTQQEDSAVYLCASSLPGSAEPLHFGNGTRLTVT.

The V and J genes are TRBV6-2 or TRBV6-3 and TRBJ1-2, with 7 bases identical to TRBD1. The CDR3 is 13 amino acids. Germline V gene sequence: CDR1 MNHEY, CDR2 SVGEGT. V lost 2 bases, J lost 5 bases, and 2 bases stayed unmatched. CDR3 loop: CASSYHRGYGYTF. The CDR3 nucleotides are TGTGCCAGCAGTTACCACAGGGGTTATGGCTACACCTTC.

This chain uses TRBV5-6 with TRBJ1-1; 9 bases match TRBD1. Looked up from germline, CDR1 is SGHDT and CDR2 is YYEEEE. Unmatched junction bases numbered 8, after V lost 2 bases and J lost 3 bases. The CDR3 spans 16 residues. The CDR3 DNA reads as TGTGCCAGCAGCTTCTTCGACCGACAGGGGGACACTGAAGCTTTCTTT. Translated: CASSFFDRQGDTEAFF.

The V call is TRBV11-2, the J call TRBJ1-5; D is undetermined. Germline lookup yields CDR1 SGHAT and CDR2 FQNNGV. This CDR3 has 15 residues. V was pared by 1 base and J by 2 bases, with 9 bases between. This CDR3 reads CASSLGRLGNQPQHF. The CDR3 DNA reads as TGTGCCAGCAGCTTAGGGAGGCTGGGCAATCAGCCCCAGCATTTT.

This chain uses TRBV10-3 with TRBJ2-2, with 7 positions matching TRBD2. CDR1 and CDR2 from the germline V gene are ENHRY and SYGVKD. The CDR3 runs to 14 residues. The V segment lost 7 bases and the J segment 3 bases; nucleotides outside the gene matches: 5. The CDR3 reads CAIKLAVHTGELFF. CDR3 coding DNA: TGTGCCATCAAGCTAGCGGTTCACACCGGGGAGCTGTTTTTT.

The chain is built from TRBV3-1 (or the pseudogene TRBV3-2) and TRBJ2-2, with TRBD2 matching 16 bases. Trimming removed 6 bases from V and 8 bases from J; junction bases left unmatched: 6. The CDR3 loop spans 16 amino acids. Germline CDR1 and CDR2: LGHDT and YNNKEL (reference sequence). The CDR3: CASSQGLAGGPGELFF. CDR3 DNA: TGTGCCAGCAGTCAGGGACTAGCGGGGGGGCCTGGGGAGCTGTTTTTT.

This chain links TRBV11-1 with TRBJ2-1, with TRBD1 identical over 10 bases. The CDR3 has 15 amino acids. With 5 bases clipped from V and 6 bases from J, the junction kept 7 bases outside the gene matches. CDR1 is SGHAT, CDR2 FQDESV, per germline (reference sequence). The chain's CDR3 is CASSPTGGAFNEQFF. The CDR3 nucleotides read TGTGCCAGCAGCCCGACAGGGGGCGCGTTCAATGAGCAGTTCTTC.